This is a list of T cell receptor beta chains from one sample in a study of regulatory T cells in long-lasting Graves disease. TCRdb called the multiplex PCR reads again in MiXCR, with one record for every CDR3 protein. The repertoire includes about 400,000 distinct CDR3 sequences, under 25% of them detected once, and more than 20% sits in the top ten. The specimen was peripheral blood mononuclear cells (PBMCs), collected when the disease was refractory, from a patient treated with antithyroid drugs. The source of these receptors is a female donor with Graves disease. Both conserved end residues are part of each CDR3. The D gene is left open where the match is weak. Clone size is stated in some rows and not others, as once, few, many or a class when expanded.

NA,TRBJ2-5,TRBV12-3/TRBV12-4,NA,CASSSGGWETQYF,TGTGCCAGCAGTTCTGGGGGGTGGGAGACCCAGTACTTC
NA,TRBJ1-2,TRBV2,many,CASSERGYGYTF,TGTGCCAGCAGTGAACGGGGCTATGGCTACACCTTC
TRBD2,TRBJ2-7,TRBV9,NA,CASSFSDNSGRGEQYF,TGTGCCAGCAGTTTTTCAGACAATAGCGGGAGAGGGGAGCAGTACTTC
NA,TRBJ1-5,TRBV6-1,many,CASSALYPWDSNQPQHF,TGTGCCAGCAGCGCCCTCTACCCTTGGGACAGCAATCAGCCCCAGCATTTT
NA,TRBJ2-3,TRBV2,few,CASSEWTDSTDTQYF,TGTGCCAGCAGTGAATGGACAGATAGCACAGATACGCAGTATTTT
NA,TRBJ2-7,TRBV2,many,CASSESSLGEQYF,TGTGCCAGCAGTGAATCGAGTCTTGGGGAGCAGTACTTC
NA,TRBJ2-7,TRBV2,many,CASSEWGPYEQYF,TGTGCCAGCAGTGAGTGGGGGCCTTACGAGCAGTACTTC
NA,TRBJ2-2,TRBV11-2,many,CASSSHTGELFF,TGTGCCAGCAGCTCTCACACCGGGGAGCTGTTTTTT
NA,TRBJ2-2,TRBV12-3/TRBV12-4,few,CASSLVVRGTGELFF,TGTGCCAGCAGTTTAGTGGTCAGGGGAACCGGGGAGCTGTTTTTT
NA,TRBJ2-5,TRBV7-9,NA,CASSLDGTETQYF,TGTGCCAGCAGCTTAGATGGTACGGAGACCCAGTACTTC
TRBD1,TRBJ1-2,TRBV5-8,many,CASRTGTGAYGYTF,TGTGCCAGCCGCACCGGGACAGGGGCCTATGGCTACACCTTC
NA,TRBJ2-1,TRBV4-3,NA,CASSQEEANEQFF,TGCGCCAGCAGCCAAGAAGAGGCCAATGAGCAGTTCTTC
NA,TRBJ2-2,TRBV9,NA,CASSPSSVTGELFF,TGTGCCAGCAGTCCCAGTTCTGTCACCGGGGAGCTGTTTTTT
NA,TRBJ1-1,TRBV4-3,few,CASSQDPWGTEAFF,TGCGCCAGCAGCCAAGATCCGTGGGGCACTGAAGCTTTCTTT
TRBD1,TRBJ1-4,TRBV10-3,many,CATRTGNEKLFF,TGTGCCACACGGACAGGGAATGAAAAACTGTTTTTT
NA,TRBJ2-4,TRBV12-3/TRBV12-4,many,CASSLFQNIQYF,TGTGCCAGCAGTTTATTTCAAAACATTCAGTACTTC
NA,TRBJ1-5,TRBV29-1,NA,CNVKTGREQPQHF,TGCAACGTTAAGACAGGTCGAGAGCAGCCCCAGCATTTT
NA,TRBJ2-5,TRBV7-3,many,CASSLTQGTKETQYF,TGTGCCAGCAGCTTAACGCAGGGTACGAAAGAGACCCAGTACTTC
NA,TRBJ2-2,TRBV11-2,few,CASIAGTSYTGELFF,TGTGCCAGCATCGCCGGGACATCATACACCGGGGAGCTGTTTTTT
NA,TRBJ2-7,TRBV7-8,many,CASSPGPSDEQYF,TGTGCCAGCAGCCCCGGGCCCTCGGACGAGCAGTACTTC
NA,TRBJ2-3,TRBV20-1,NA,CSARVELASDTQYF,TGCAGTGCTAGAGTCGAACTAGCTTCAGATACGCAGTATTTT
TRBD2,TRBJ2-7,TRBV3-1,few,CASSQAGLAYHYF,TGTGCCAGCAGCCAGGCGGGACTAGCGTATCATTACTTC
NA,TRBJ1-1,TRBV2,many,CATWGSQSTEAFF,TGTGCCACCTGGGGTAGTCAGAGCACTGAAGCTTTCTTT
NA,TRBJ2-5,TRBV11-2,many,CASSLVPDARKTQYF,TGTGCCAGCAGCTTAGTCCCGGACGCCAGGAAGACCCAGTACTTC
NA,TRBJ2-7,TRBV3-1,few,CASSQDGPGIGSYEQYF,TGTGCCAGCAGCCAAGATGGTCCGGGGATTGGAAGCTACGAGCAGTACTTC
TRBD1,TRBJ1-2,TRBV5-6,few,CASSSIHRDSQYGYTF,TGTGCCAGCAGCTCGATCCACCGGGACAGCCAATATGGCTACACCTTC
TRBD1,TRBJ1-2,TRBV30,many,CAWSSPLTGVLNYGYTF,TGTGCCTGGAGTTCCCCGTTGACAGGGGTACTTAACTATGGCTACACCTTC
NA,TRBJ2-7,TRBV27,few,CASSLRRTSYEQYF,TGTGCCAGCAGTTTACGTCGCACATCTTACGAGCAGTACTTC
TRBD2,TRBJ2-7,TRBV9,NA,CASSASGLAAYYEQYF,TGTGCCAGCAGCGCCAGCGGACTAGCGGCTTACTACGAGCAGTACTTC
NA,TRBJ1-1,TRBV20-1,NA,CSARIRRANTEAFF,TGCAGTGCTAGGATTCGTAGAGCGAACACTGAAGCTTTCTTT
TRBD2,TRBJ2-5,TRBV19,few,CASSIRLGRALAGNQETQYF,TGTGCCAGTAGTATACGCCTCGGTCGGGCACTAGCGGGGAACCAAGAGACCCAGTACTTC
NA,TRBJ1-1,TRBV10-3,few,CAISDLGTTEAFF,TGTGCCATCAGTGATCTGGGGACCACTGAAGCTTTCTTT
NA,TRBJ2-7,TRBV6-1,few,CASRDGNEQYF,TGTGCCAGCAGAGACGGGAACGAGCAGTACTTC
TRBD1,TRBJ2-5,TRBV7-2,many,CASSKTGGYETQYF,TGTGCCAGCAGTAAGACAGGGGGGTATGAGACCCAGTACTTC
NA,TRBJ1-3,TRBV3-1,NA,CASSQDRAGYSGNTIYF,TGTGCCAGCAGCCAAGATCGGGCCGGGTATTCCGGAAACACCATATATTTT
NA,TRBJ2-5,TRBV11-2,NA,CASSLVGAVGTQYF,TGTGCCAGCAGCTTAGTCGGGGCGGTTGGGACCCAGTACTTC
NA,TRBJ1-1,TRBV27,many,CASSPSAGSDTEAFF,TGTGCCAGCAGTCCGTCCGCAGGGAGCGACACTGAAGCTTTCTTT
TRBD1,TRBJ1-1,TRBV5-6,NA,CASSLQGAVTEAFF,TGTGCCAGCAGCTTGCAGGGGGCGGTCACTGAAGCTTTCTTT
NA,TRBJ1-1,TRBV7-9,many,CASSSGSPGLTEAFF,TGTGCCAGCAGCTCCGGATCTCCGGGGCTCACTGAAGCTTTCTTT
NA,TRBJ2-7,TRBV29-1,few,CSVDSEEGEQYF,TGCAGCGTTGACTCTGAGGAGGGCGAGCAGTACTTC
NA,TRBJ1-1,TRBV3-1,few,CASSQDWGAGNTEAFF,TGTGCCAGCAGCCAAGATTGGGGGGCCGGGAACACTGAAGCTTTCTTT
NA,TRBJ1-2,TRBV7-2,few,CASSLHQYGYTF,TGTGCCAGCAGCTTACACCAGTATGGCTACACCTTC
TRBD1,TRBJ1-5,TRBV19,NA,CASTSSWTGFNQPQHF,TGTGCCAGTACCTCATCATGGACAGGGTTCAATCAGCCCCAGCATTTT
NA,TRBJ1-1,TRBV28,many,CASLTGGTEAFF,TGTGCCAGCCTCACAGGAGGGACTGAAGCTTTCTTT
NA,TRBJ2-2,TRBV7-2,few,CASSLDRALNTGELFF,TGTGCCAGCAGCTTAGACAGGGCCCTGAACACCGGGGAGCTGTTTTTT
TRBD2,TRBJ2-7,TRBV29-1,NA,CSVTSGGSYEQYF,TGCAGCGTGACATCGGGGGGGTCCTACGAGCAGTACTTC
TRBD1,TRBJ2-7,TRBV6-1,few,CASSQRTGAGYEQYF,TGTGCCAGCAGTCAAAGGACAGGGGCCGGGTACGAGCAGTACTTC
TRBD2,TRBJ2-2,TRBV28,many,CASRPFSGRAIRSNTGELFF,TGTGCCAGCAGACCCTTTAGCGGGAGGGCCATTCGGTCGAACACCGGGGAGCTGTTTTTT
TRBD1,TRBJ2-7,TRBV19,few,CASSLTGTGLHEQYF,TGTGCCAGTAGTTTAACCGGGACAGGTTTGCACGAGCAGTACTTC
NA,TRBJ1-1,TRBV27,few,CASSLSGHLNTEAFF,TGTGCCAGCAGTTTATCGGGACACTTGAACACTGAAGCTTTCTTT
NA,TRBJ2-7,TRBV28,many,CASSFLTVPTYEQYF,TGTGCCAGCAGTTTCTTGACAGTACCTACCTACGAGCAGTACTTC
TRBD1,TRBJ1-4,TRBV11-2,NA,CASSYGDRPNEKLFF,TGTGCCAGCAGCTATGGGGACAGGCCTAATGAAAAACTGTTTTTT
NA,TRBJ1-5,TRBV7-2,few,CASSPVPDWNQPQHF,TGTGCCAGCAGCCCGGTGCCGGACTGGAATCAGCCCCAGCATTTT
TRBD1,TRBJ1-2,TRBV27,many,CASSTGGSGTYGYTF,TGTGCCAGCAGTACAGGGGGGTCCGGTACGTATGGCTACACCTTC
TRBD1,TRBJ2-7,TRBV7-9,few,CASSLAGQGSEQYF,TGTGCCAGCAGCTTAGCGGGACAGGGGAGCGAGCAGTACTTC
TRBD2,TRBJ2-2,TRBV30,NA,CAWSVSSGRVGELFF,TGTGCCTGGAGTGTATCTAGCGGGAGGGTCGGGGAGCTGTTTTTT